Presented here are 14 T cell receptor beta chains from one specimen sequenced in a study of cytomegalovirus exposure and HLA in healthy donors. PCR primers comprised 60 Vbeta and 13 Jbeta primers. Assay: immunoSEQ multiplex PCR; the TCRdb copy retains only in-frame clones and omits some. The sample consists of about 160,000 clones, approximately 80% of them appearing once. The source material was PBMCs. All receptors derive from a man in his fifties or sixties in good health and CMV-seropositive.

On this clone itself: The junction and the germline gene differ at one end; a read error may be behind it. The chain uses TRBV11-3 and TRBJ2-2; the match to TRBD1 covers 9 bases. CDR3 length: 15 residues. CDR1 and CDR2 from the germline V gene are SGHNT and YENEEA. The CDR3 coding sequence is TGTGCCGGCAGCATGACAGGGGGGAACACCGGGGAGCTGTTTTTT. Protein product: CAGSMTGGNTGELFF.

The table lists this clone with a few counts. The genes are TRBV7-2 and TRBJ2-7; no clear D gene. The CDR3 contains 15 residues. The germline V gene encodes CDR1 SGHTA and CDR2 FQGNSA. V was clipped by 1 base and J by 3 bases, with 13 bases between them. CDR3 nucleotides: TGTGCCAGCAGCTTAGGTGGCAGGAAGGTCTACGAGCAGTACTTC. Its protein product is CASSLGGRKVYEQYF.

The chain couples TRBV5-1 to TRBJ2-5; TRBD1 might be the D (5 bases). V was cut by 0 bases and J by 5 bases, with 17 bases left in between. CDR1 and CDR2 (germline): SGHRS, YFSETQ. The CDR3 extends over 16 amino acids. The DNA of the CDR3 is TGCGCCAGCAGCTTGGCGCCGCCAAGGGGTGTGGAGACCCAGTACTTC. Translation: CASSLAPPRGVETQYF.

V and J are TRBV30 and TRBJ1-5; D ambiguous. Looked up from germline, CDR1 is GTSNPN and CDR2 is SVGIG (reference sequence). V shed 0 bases and J shed 1 base, with 7 bases lying between them. The CDR3 is made up of 14 amino acids. Here the CDR3 DNA reads TGTGCCTGGAGTGTGGTCGGGAGCAATCAGCCCCAGCATTTT. Translation gives CAWSVVGSNQPQHF. The whole variable domain, remainder taken from reference TRBV30 and TRBJ1-5, is SQTIHQWPATLVQPVGSPLSLECTVEGTSNPNLYWYRQAAGRGLQLLFYSVGIGQISSEVPQNLSASRPQDRQFILSSKKLLLSDSGFYLCAWSVVGSNQPQHFGDGTRLSIL.

J is TRBJ2-3 and V is TRBV5-1, with 7 bases matching TRBD2. In germline, CDR1 is SGHRS, CDR2 YFSETQ. This CDR3 has 15 amino acids. With V trimmed by 2 bases and J by 0 bases, 3 bases remained unmatched. CDR3 region: CASSLSGTSTDTQYF. The CDR3 region has the DNA TGCGCCAGCAGCTTAAGCGGGACTAGCACAGATACGCAGTATTTT.

The chain links TRBV6-5 to TRBJ2-5; maybe TRBD2 (6 bases). V lost 11 bases to trimming and J lost 3 bases, with 19 bases between them. Germline values: CDR1 MNHEY, CDR2 SVGAGI. This CDR3 is 14 amino acids long. CDR3 bases: TGTGCCGTCGGGCGGGACGGCAACAAAGAGACCCAGTACTTC. It translates to CAVGRDGNKETQYF.

V and J are TRBV5-1 and TRBJ2-2; TRBD1 agrees at 10 bases. The CDR3 loop spans 15 amino acids. V gave up 4 bases and J gave up 3 bases; unmatched junction bases: 3. Germline values: CDR1 SGHRS, CDR2 YFSETQ. The CDR3 region has the DNA TGCGCCAGCAGCAGACAGGGGGCGGACACCGGGGAGCTGTTTTTT. It is translated as CASSRQGADTGELFF.

The chain is built from TRBV28 and TRBJ1-6; possibly TRBD1 for D (6 bases). In germline, CDR1 is MDHEN, CDR2 SYDVKM. This CDR3 has 15 residues. With 3 bases removed from V and 8 bases from J, the gap between germline ends came to 14 bases. Written as DNA, the CDR3 is TGTGCCAGCAGTTTGGTCGGGCAGGGGTATTCACCCCTCCACTTT. Translation gives CASSLVGQGYSPLHF.

The gene calls are TRBV19 and TRBJ1-1; tentatively, D is TRBD1 (5 bases). Trimming stripped 2 bases from V and 0 bases from J, with 10 bases between. The CDR3 runs 15 residues. Germline V gene lookup returns CDR1 LNHDA and CDR2 SQIVND (reference sequence). CDR3 residues: CASSITGVMNTEAFF. The CDR3 bases are TGTGCCAGTAGTATAACGGGGGTCATGAACACTGAAGCTTTCTTT.

The chain joins TRBV7-2 to TRBJ2-5; weak D call: TRBD2 (5 bases). This CDR3 contains 16 residues. The germline V gene encodes CDR1 SGHTA and CDR2 FQGNSA. Trimming took 1 base from V and 1 from J, leaving 13 bases between them. The CDR3 nucleotides read TGTGCCAGCAGCTTAGGTTCTAGTCGGGGCCAAGAGACCCAGTACTTC. Its protein product is CASSLGSSRGQETQYF.

The chain's CDR3 is CSANTRTEQYF. Written as DNA, the CDR3 is TGCAGTGCTAATACTAGAACCGAGCAGTACTTC. This chain links TRBV20-1 with TRBJ2-7; TRBD2 might be the D (5 bases). Deletions cut 4 bases from V and 6 bases from J, with 10 bases between. Germline V gene lookup returns CDR1 DFQATT and CDR2 SNEGSKA (reference sequence). The CDR3 totals 11 residues.

The CDR3 is CASSLTEEPYNEQFF. CDR3 bases: TGTGCCAGCAGTCTCACGGAGGAACCCTACAATGAGCAGTTCTTC. The chain employs TRBV27 and TRBJ2-1; D is perhaps TRBD2 (5 bases). The CDR3 is made up of 15 amino acids. V gave up 5 bases and J gave up 2 bases, with 13 bases separating them. The germline CDR1 and CDR2 sequences are MNHEY and SMNVEV (reference sequence).

The V gene is TRBV25-1, the J gene TRBJ1-2, with D unclear. This CDR3 has 13 amino acids. Germline assignment: CDR1 MGHDK and CDR2 SYGVNS. Trimming stripped 0 bases from V and 10 bases from J, with 12 bases between. CDR3 coding DNA: TGTGCCAGCAGTGAATATCAACGGGGTCCCTACACCTTC. Translating gives CASSEYQRGPYTF.

This sequence joins TRBV7-2 and TRBJ2-7, with 7 bases identical to TRBD2. V shed 3 bases and J 2 bases; nucleotides not matched to a gene: 4. The germline V gene has CDR1 SGHTA and CDR2 FQGNSA. This CDR3 contains 14 residues. CDR3 in DNA: TGTGCCAGCAGCTTTTGGGGGGGGACCTACGAGCAGTACTTC. This encodes CASSFWGGTYEQYF. The whole variable domain, remainder taken from reference TRBV7-2 and TRBJ2-7, is GAGVSQSPSNKVTEKGKDVELRCDPISGHTALYWYRQSLGQGLEFLIYFQGNSAPDKSGLPSDRFSAERTGGSVSTLTIQRTQQEDSAVYLCASSFWGGTYEQYFGPGTRLTVT.